The 21 T cell receptor beta chains in this list originate from one sample, sequenced in a study of vaccination effects on CD4 cells after COVID-19. Scientists isolated CD4+ T cells after an approximately 9-day culture period ended. The person acquired a PCR-confirmed SARS-CoV-2 infection between March and December 2020. Either the mRNA-1273 or the BNT162b2 vaccine was given to participants as two doses. These TCRs' antigens remain unknown. The assay was immunoSEQ multiplex PCR, and TCRdb's table has in-frame clones only and misses some. Among around 50,000 clones listed, around 70% were seen once. Here the sequenced sample was CD4+ T cells from PBMCs cultured without peptide, taken after COVID-19 vaccination. Receptors originate from a human donor who had a prior SARS-CoV-2 infection.

The chain recombines TRBV19 with TRBJ1-4, with TRBD1 identical over 7 bases. CDR1 LNHDA and CDR2 SQIVND come from the germline V gene (reference sequence). The CDR3 extends over 15 amino acids. Trimming at V came to 1 base and at J to 7 bases, leaving 6 bases not matched to a gene. Written as DNA, the CDR3 is TGTGCCAGTAGTATAGGTGACAGGGCCGGTGAAAAACTGTTTTTT. It yields the protein CASSIGDRAGEKLFF.

V is TRBV9 and J is TRBJ2-4; tentative D call: TRBD2 (7 bases). The ends were cut back, 4 bases at V and 5 bases at J, with 16 bases in the middle. This CDR3 has 15 residues. Germline V lookup: CDR1 SGDLS, CDR2 YYNGEE. In DNA form, the CDR3 reads TGTGCCAGCAGCACAGGGCCTAGCGGCCAAAACATTCAGTACTTC. Translating gives CASSTGPSGQNIQYF.

The chain couples TRBV5-1 to TRBJ1-1; the D is unclear. The CDR3 has 12 residues. Germline V gene data show CDR1 as SGHRS and CDR2 as YFSETQ. The V and J ends lost 5 bases and 8 bases respectively, with 13 bases between them. CDR3 loop: CASSNEGVEAFF. The CDR3, as DNA: TGCGCCAGCAGTAATGAGGGAGTAGAAGCTTTCTTT.

This rearrangement joins TRBV19 to TRBJ2-3; 15 positions match TRBD2. The CDR3 is 20 amino acids. Germline CDR1 LNHDA, CDR2 SQIVND (reference sequence). The V gene end was trimmed by 4 bases and the J gene end by 1 base; junction bases not matched to a gene: 12. The CDR3 DNA sequence: TGTGCCAGTAGTACAGGGACTAGCGGGAGGTATCCTAGCGGCACAGATACGCAGTATTTT. It translates to CASSTGTSGRYPSGTDTQYF.

This clone came up once. The chain couples TRBV27 to TRBJ2-6; D uncertain. The length of the CDR3 is 20 residues. V dropped 0 bases and J dropped 0 bases, with 18 bases sitting between them. Germline-derived CDR1 and CDR2 are MNHEY and SMNVEV (reference sequence). CDR3 loop: CASSLSLARRPGSGANVLTF. In DNA form, the CDR3 reads TGTGCCAGCAGTTTATCTCTCGCCCGGCGCCCCGGCTCTGGGGCCAACGTCCTGACTTTC.

The chain couples TRBV2 to TRBJ1-1; D is unclear. Germline lookup yields CDR1 SNHLY and CDR2 FYNNEI. The CDR3 is 14 residues long. Trimming took 3 bases from V and 1 from J, leaving 9 bases between them. The CDR3 sequence: CASSDVSQNTEAFF. As DNA, the CDR3 is TGTGCCAGCAGTGACGTTTCCCAGAACACTGAAGCTTTCTTT. Combining the CDR3 with reference TRBV2 and TRBJ1-1 gives the whole variable domain EPEVTQTPSHQVTQMGQEVILRCVPISNHLYFYWYRQILGQKVEFLVSFYNNEISEKSEIFDDQFSVERPDGSNFTLKIRSTKLEDSAMYFCASSDVSQNTEAFFGQGTRLTVV.

The CDR3 sequence is CASSLWTSGRATDTQYF. The CDR3 bases are TGTGCCAGCAGCCTTTGGACTAGCGGGAGGGCCACAGATACGCAGTATTTT. The rearrangement uses TRBV21-1 and TRBJ2-3; the table's D call TRBD2 went unverified against the DNA. TRBV21-1 is classified as a pseudogene. The CDR3 runs 17 residues.

V and J are TRBV7-2 and TRBJ2-2; TRBD2 matches 7 bases. V trimming: 2 bases; J trimming: 3 bases; junction bases outside the gene matches: 12. Germline V lookup: CDR1 SGHTA, CDR2 FQGNSA. The CDR3 is 18 residues long. The DNA for the CDR3 is TGTGCCAGCAGCTTACGGTCCAGCGGGGTTCAATACACCGGGGAGCTGTTTTTT. This sequence encodes CASSLRSSGVQYTGELFF.

The chain is built from TRBV18 and TRBJ2-1; D may be TRBD1 (5 bases). Between the trimmed V and J ends, which lost 3 bases and 2 bases, there was a span of 11 bases. The CDR3 covers 15 residues. The germline V gene encodes CDR1 KGHSH and CDR2 LQKENI. The CDR3 DNA sequence: TGTGCCAGCTCACCCACGGACACAGCCTACAATGAGCAGTTCTTC. Its protein product is CASSPTDTAYNEQFF.

The J gene is TRBJ2-2, the V gene TRBV4-2, with 7 bases lining up with TRBD1. V lost 4 bases, J lost 5 bases, and 10 bases stayed unmatched. The CDR3 totals 16 residues. The germline V gene encodes CDR1 LGHNA and CDR2 YNFKEQ. The CDR3 coding sequence is TGTGCCAGCAGCCTTTCAGGGGGTGGTTGGACCGGGGAGCTGTTTTTT. Translation: CASSLSGGGWTGELFF.

CDR3 DNA: TGTGCCAGCAGCAACAGGGGAAACTATGGCTACACCTTC. It is translated as CASSNRGNYGYTF. J is TRBJ1-2 and V is TRBV7-2, with TRBD1 matching over 7 bases. After removal of 5 bases from V and 2 bases from J, the junction contained 2 bases not matched to a gene. The CDR3 length is 13 residues. Germline CDR1 SGHTA, CDR2 FQGNSA.

This clone was counted a few times. The chain joins TRBV12-3 or TRBV12-4 to TRBJ2-3; D is unclear. V was clipped by 7 bases and J by 3 bases, with 11 bases between them. This CDR3 region has 13 residues. The CDR3 here is CASTRFGTDTQYF. CDR3 DNA: TGTGCCAGCACCCGCTTTGGGACAGATACGCAGTATTTT.

The chain couples TRBV10-3 to TRBJ2-1, with TRBD2 identical over 9 bases. Germline CDR1 reads ENHRY; CDR2 reads SYGVKD. This CDR3 contains 15 residues. Trimming at V came to 6 bases and at J to 3 bases, leaving 6 bases not matched to a gene. CDR3 DNA: TGTGCCATCAGCCCTAGCGGGGTGGGCTACAATGAGCAGTTCTTC. Amino acids: CAISPSGVGYNEQFF.

The count of this clone is one. This chain uses TRBV5-5 with TRBJ2-5; TRBD2 agrees at 8 bases. After removal of 4 bases from V and 1 base from J, the junction contained 3 bases not matched to a gene. CDR1 and CDR2 (germline): SGHKS, YYEKEE (reference sequence). CDR3 size: 14 residues. CDR3 region: CASSKTSGQETQYF. Written as DNA, the CDR3 is TGTGCCAGCAGCAAAACTAGCGGCCAAGAGACCCAGTACTTC.

The chain has TRBV6-5 and TRBJ2-7; 7 nucleotides match TRBD2. This CDR3 comprises 15 residues. From germline, CDR1 is MNHEY and CDR2 SVGAGI. V gave up 6 bases and J gave up 2 bases; unmatched junction bases: 10. This CDR3 is CASRARVAGAYEQYF. The CDR3 bases are TGTGCCAGCAGAGCCCGCGTGGCGGGGGCCTACGAGCAGTACTTC.

DNA of the CDR3: TGTGCCAGCCTGAGCGGGAACGCGAACACCGGGGAGCTGTTTTTT. It translates to CASLSGNANTGELFF. The rearrangement uses TRBV7-6 and TRBJ2-2; 7 bases are a match to TRBD2. The J segment lost 0 bases and the V segment lost 8 bases, leaving 6 bases of the junction unmatched. CDR3 length: 15 amino acids. The germline V gene has CDR1 SGHVS and CDR2 FNYEAQ.

The chain links TRBV4-2 to TRBJ2-3; no clear D gene. V gave up 0 bases and J gave up 3 bases, with 10 bases separating them. The CDR3 spans 15 residues. Germline CDR1 is LGHNA and CDR2 is YNFKEQ. DNA of the CDR3: TGTGCCAGCAGCCAAGAGGCCATTTTTACAGATACGCAGTATTTT. It yields the protein CASSQEAIFTDTQYF.

The gene calls are TRBV18 and TRBJ2-7, with D possibly being TRBD2 (6 bases). Germline V gene lookup returns CDR1 KGHSH and CDR2 LQKENI. This CDR3 spans 14 amino acids. Trimming shortened V by 4 bases and J by 1 base, and 11 bases separated the two germline ends. The CDR3 region has the DNA TGTGCCAGCTCACAACTAGCCAAATCCTACGAGCAGTACTTC. Translated: CASSQLAKSYEQYF.

The chain couples TRBV2 to TRBJ2-4; D is possibly TRBD2 (7 bases). The CDR3 extends over 12 amino acids. CDR1 and CDR2 (germline): SNHLY, FYNNEI. V shed 8 bases and J shed 10 bases, with 15 bases lying between them. CDR3 in DNA: TGTGCCAGCGGGGGGGAGGGGGATATTCAGTACTTC. Its translation: CASGGEGDIQYF.

The J gene is TRBJ2-7, the V gene TRBV4-3, with TRBD2 identical over 9 bases. The ends lost 1 base at V and 6 bases at J; junction bases unmatched: 1. Germline V gene lookup returns CDR1 LGHNA and CDR2 YSLEER. This CDR3 region has 13 residues. The CDR3 sequence: CASSQGGRAEQYF. CDR3 bases: TGCGCCAGCAGCCAAGGCGGGAGGGCCGAGCAGTACTTC.

The chain combines TRBV5-5 with TRBJ2-7; D uncertain. The CDR3 is made up of 12 amino acids. Between the trimmed V and J ends, which lost 2 bases and 3 bases, there was a span of 6 bases. CDR1 SGHKS and CDR2 YYEKEE come from the germline V gene (reference sequence). Here the CDR3 reads CASSLPHYEQYF. CDR3 nucleotide sequence: TGTGCCAGCAGCTTACCGCACTACGAGCAGTACTTC.